This note documents a single T cell receptor beta chain sequence. Profiled with immunoSEQ multiplex PCR; TCRdb holds only in-frame clones, not every one. The sample has approximately 240,000 clones; under 85% are singletons. This specimen comes from a study of blood T cell repertoires in COVID-19. About the research overall: Specimens from acute and convalescent COVID-19 originated in the United States, Italy and Spain.

The CDR3 has 13 residues. With 10 bases clipped from V and 4 bases from J, the junction kept 7 bases outside the gene matches. Germline CDR1 reads SNHLY; CDR2 reads FYNNEI. What was sequenced was peripheral blood. The clonotype was recovered from a woman aged 40 to 50 with active or convalescent COVID-19. J is TRBJ1-2 and V is TRBV2; TRBD1 matches 9 bases. The CDR3 DNA follows: TGTGCCATTACAGGGGGCCGAGCCTATGGCTACACCTTC. Encoded protein: CAITGGRAYGYTF.